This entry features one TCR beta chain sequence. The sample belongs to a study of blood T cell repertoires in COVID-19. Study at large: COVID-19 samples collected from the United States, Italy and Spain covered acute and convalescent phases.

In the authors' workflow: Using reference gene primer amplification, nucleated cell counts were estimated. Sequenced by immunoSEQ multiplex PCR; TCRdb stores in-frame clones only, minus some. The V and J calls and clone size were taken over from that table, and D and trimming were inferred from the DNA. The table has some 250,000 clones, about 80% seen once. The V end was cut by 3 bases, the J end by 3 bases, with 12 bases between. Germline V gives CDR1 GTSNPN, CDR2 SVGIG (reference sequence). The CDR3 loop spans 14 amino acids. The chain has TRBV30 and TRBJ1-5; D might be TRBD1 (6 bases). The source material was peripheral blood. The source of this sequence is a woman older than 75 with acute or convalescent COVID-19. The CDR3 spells CAWSDGQINQPQHF. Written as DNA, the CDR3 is TGTGCCTGGAGCGACGGACAGATCAATCAGCCCCAGCATTTT.